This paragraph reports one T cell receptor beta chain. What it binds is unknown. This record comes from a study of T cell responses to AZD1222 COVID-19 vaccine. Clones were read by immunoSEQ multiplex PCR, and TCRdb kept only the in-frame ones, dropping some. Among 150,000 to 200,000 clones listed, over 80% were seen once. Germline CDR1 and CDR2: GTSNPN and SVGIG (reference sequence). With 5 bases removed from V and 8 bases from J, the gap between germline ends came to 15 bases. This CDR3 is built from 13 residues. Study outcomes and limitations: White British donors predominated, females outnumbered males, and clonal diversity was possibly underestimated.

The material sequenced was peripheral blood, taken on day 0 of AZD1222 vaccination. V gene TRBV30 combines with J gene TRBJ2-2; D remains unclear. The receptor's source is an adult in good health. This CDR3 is CAWSRFVAGELFF. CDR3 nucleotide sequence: TGTGCCTGGTCGAGATTCGTGGCTGGGGAGCTGTTTTTT.